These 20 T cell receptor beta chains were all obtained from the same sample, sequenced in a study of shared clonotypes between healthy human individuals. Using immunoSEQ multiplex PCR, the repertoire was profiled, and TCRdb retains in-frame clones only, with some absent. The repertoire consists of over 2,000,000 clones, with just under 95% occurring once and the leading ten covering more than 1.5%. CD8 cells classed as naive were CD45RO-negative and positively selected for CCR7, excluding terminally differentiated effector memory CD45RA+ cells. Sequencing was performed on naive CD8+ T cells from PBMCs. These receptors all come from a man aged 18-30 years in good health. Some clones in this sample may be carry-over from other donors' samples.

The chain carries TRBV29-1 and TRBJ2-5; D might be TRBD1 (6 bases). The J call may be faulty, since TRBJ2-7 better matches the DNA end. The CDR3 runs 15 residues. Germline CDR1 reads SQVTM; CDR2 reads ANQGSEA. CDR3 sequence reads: CSVEDLNEQGYEQYF. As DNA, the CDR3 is TGCAGCGTTGAAGATCTAAATGAACAGGGTTACGAGCAGTACTTC.

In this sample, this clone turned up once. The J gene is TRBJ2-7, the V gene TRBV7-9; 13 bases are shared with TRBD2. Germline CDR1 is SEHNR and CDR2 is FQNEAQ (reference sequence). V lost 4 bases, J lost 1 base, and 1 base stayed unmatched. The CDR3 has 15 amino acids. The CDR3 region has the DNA TGTGCCAGCAGCTGGACTAGCGGGAGTTCCTACGAGCAGTACTTC. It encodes CASSWTSGSSYEQYF.

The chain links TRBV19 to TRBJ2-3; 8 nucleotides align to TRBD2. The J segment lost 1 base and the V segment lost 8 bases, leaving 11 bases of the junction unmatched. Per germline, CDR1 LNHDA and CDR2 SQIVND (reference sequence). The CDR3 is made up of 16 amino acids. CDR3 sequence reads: CASGMGTSPGTDTQYF. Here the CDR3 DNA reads TGTGCCAGTGGGATGGGGACTAGTCCGGGCACAGATACGCAGTATTTT.

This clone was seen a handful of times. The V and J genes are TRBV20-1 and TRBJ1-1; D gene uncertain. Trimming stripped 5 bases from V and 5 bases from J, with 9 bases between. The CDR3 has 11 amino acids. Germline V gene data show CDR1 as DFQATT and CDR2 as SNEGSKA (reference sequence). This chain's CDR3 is CSAESRTEAFF. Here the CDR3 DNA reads TGCAGTGCTGAGAGTAGGACTGAAGCTTTCTTT.

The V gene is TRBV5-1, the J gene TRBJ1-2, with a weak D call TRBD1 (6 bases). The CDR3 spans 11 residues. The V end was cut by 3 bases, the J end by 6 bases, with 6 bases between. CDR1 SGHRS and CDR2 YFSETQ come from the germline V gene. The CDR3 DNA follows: TGCGCCAGCAGCTCAGGGGATGGCTACACCTTC. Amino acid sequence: CASSSGDGYTF.

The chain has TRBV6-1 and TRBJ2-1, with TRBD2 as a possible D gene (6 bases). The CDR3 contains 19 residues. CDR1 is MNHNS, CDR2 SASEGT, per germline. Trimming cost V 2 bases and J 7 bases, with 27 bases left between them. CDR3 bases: TGTGCCAGCAGTGAATTCCCCGACGTAGGAGGGGCCAGAGGAAATGAGCAGTTCTTC. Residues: CASSEFPDVGGARGNEQFF.

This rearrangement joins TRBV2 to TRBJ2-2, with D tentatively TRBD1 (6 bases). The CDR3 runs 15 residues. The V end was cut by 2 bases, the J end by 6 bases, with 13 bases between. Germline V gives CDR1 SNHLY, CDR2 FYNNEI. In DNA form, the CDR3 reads TGTGCCAGCAGTGAATCATGGGGGCTTGCCGGGGAGCTGTTTTTT. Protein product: CASSESWGLAGELFF.

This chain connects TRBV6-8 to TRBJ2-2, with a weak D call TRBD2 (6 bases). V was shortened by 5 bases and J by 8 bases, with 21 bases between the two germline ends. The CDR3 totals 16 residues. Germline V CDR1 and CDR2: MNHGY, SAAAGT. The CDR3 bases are TGTGCCAGCAGTCACGGACTAAGCGAGGCTTTTGGGGAGCTGTTTTTT. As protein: CASSHGLSEAFGELFF.

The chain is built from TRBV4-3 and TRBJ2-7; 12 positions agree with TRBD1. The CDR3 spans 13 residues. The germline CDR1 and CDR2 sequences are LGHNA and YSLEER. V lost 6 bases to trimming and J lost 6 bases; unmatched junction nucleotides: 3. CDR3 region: CASSRDRGPEQYF. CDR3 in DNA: TGCGCCAGCAGTCGGGACAGGGGGCCCGAGCAGTACTTC.

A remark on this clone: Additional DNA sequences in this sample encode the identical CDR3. The CDR3 spells CASSLGSLYEQYF. CDR3 bases: TGTGCCAGCAGTTTAGGGAGTTTGTACGAGCAGTACTTC. V is TRBV27 and J is TRBJ2-7; a weak D match, TRBD2 (5 bases). There are 13 residues in the CDR3. Looked up from germline, CDR1 is MNHEY and CDR2 is SMNVEV (reference sequence). The ends were cut back, 2 bases at V and 4 bases at J, with 9 bases in the middle.

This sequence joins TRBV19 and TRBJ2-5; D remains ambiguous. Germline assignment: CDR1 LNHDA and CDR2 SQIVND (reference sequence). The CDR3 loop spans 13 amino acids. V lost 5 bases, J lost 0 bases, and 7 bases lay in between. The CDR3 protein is CASSQGNQETQYF. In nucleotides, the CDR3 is TGTGCCAGTAGTCAAGGAAACCAAGAGACCCAGTACTTC.

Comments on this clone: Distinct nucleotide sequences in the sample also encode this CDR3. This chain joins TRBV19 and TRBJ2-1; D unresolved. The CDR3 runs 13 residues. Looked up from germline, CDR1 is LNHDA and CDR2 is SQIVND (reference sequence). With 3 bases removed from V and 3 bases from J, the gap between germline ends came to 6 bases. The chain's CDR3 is CASSIRHYNEQFF. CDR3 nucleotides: TGTGCCAGTAGTATCCGGCACTACAATGAGCAGTTCTTC.

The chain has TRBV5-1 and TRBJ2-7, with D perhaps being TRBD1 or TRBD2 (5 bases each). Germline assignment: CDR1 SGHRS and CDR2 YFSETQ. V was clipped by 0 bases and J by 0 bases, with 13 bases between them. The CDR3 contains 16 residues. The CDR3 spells CASSLDRDRRSYEQYF. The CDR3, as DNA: TGCGCCAGCAGCTTGGACCGGGACCGACGCTCCTACGAGCAGTACTTC. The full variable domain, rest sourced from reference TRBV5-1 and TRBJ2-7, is KAGVTQTPRYLIKTRGQQVTLSCSPISGHRSVSWYQQTPGQGLQFLFEYFSETQRNKGNFPGRFSGRQFSNSRSEMNVSTLELGDSALYLCASSLDRDRRSYEQYFGPGTRLTVT.

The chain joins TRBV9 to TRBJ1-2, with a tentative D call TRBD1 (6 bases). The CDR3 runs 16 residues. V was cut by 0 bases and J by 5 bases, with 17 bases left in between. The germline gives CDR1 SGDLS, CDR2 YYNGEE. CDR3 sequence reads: CASSVGVGAAPYGYTF. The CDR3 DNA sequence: TGTGCCAGCAGCGTAGGTGTGGGGGCGGCCCCATATGGCTACACCTTC.

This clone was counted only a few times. CDR3 coding DNA: TGTGCCAGCACCCCGGACTACAAGGTCGGGGAGCTGTTTTTT. It encodes CASTPDYKVGELFF. The genes are TRBV2 and TRBJ2-2; maybe TRBD2 (6 bases). V was pared by 7 bases and J by 7 bases, with 16 bases between. The CDR3 extends over 14 amino acids. Germline V gene data show CDR1 as SNHLY and CDR2 as FYNNEI.

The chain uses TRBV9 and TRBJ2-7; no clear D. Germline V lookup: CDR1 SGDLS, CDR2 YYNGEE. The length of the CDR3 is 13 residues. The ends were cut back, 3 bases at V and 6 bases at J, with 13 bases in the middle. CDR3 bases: TGTGCCAGCAGCGCTCCCGGATTGAGCGAGCAGTACTTC. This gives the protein CASSAPGLSEQYF. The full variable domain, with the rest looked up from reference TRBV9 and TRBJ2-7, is DSGVTQTPKHLITATGQRVTLRCSPRSGDLSVYWYQQSLDQGLQFLIQYYNGEERAKGNILERFSAQQFPDLHSELNLSSLELGDSALYFCASSAPGLSEQYFGPGTRLTVT.

Here the CDR3 reads CASSVVAGANTDTQYF. In nucleotides, the CDR3 is TGTGCCAGCAGCGTAGTGGCGGGAGCGAACACAGATACGCAGTATTTT. The V gene is TRBV9, the J gene TRBJ2-3; TRBD2 matches 7 bases. CDR1 is SGDLS, CDR2 YYNGEE, per germline. This CDR3 spans 16 amino acids. Trimming cost V 0 bases and J 2 bases; bases outside gene matches: 6.

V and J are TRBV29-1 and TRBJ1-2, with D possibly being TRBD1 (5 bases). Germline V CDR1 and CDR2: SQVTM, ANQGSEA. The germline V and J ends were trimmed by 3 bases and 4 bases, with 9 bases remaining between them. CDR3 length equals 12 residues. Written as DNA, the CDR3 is TGCAGCGTTGAGGTGGGGCCCTATGGCTACACCTTC. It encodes CSVEVGPYGYTF.

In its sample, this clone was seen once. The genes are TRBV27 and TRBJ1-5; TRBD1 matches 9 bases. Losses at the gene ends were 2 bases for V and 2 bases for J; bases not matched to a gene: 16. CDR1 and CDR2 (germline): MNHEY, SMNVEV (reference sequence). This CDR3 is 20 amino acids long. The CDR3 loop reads CASSLPPDRGPKSGNQPQHF. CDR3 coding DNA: TGTGCCAGCAGTTTACCACCGGACAGGGGCCCTAAAAGTGGCAATCAGCCCCAGCATTTT.

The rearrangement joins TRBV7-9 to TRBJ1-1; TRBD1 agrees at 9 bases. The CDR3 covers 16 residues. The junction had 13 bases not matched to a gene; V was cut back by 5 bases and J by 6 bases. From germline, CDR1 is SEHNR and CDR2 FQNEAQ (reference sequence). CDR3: CASSLTGGDANAEAFF. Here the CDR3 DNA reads TGTGCCAGCAGCCTCACAGGGGGCGACGCCAATGCTGAAGCTTTCTTT. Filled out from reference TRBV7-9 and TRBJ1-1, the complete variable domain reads DTGVSQNPRHKITKRGQNVTFRCDPISEHNRLYWYRQTLGQGPEFLTYFQNEAQLEKSRLLSDRFSAERPKGSFSTLEIQRTEQGDSAMYLCASSLTGGDANAEAFFGQGTRLTVV.